A single sample gave rise to the 25 T cell receptor beta chains below, sequenced in a study of cytomegalovirus exposure and HLA in healthy donors. PCR amplification relied on 60 Vbeta primers (plus 13 Jbeta primers). Libraries were prepared by immunoSEQ multiplex PCR; TCRdb keeps only in-frame clonotypes and omits some of them. The sample carries 190,000 or so clones, roughly 80% recorded once. The sequenced sample was PBMCs. The receptors come from a boy between 5 and 17 years old in good health and CMV-seronegative.

The rearrangement links TRBV4-2 to TRBJ1-2; 7 nucleotides agree with TRBD1. V dropped 0 bases and J dropped 5; count of bases not matched to a gene: 9. The CDR3 is 16 residues long. The V gene's germline CDR1 is LGHNA and CDR2 YNFKEQ. This CDR3 is CASSQDARTGDYGYTF. CDR3 sequence (DNA): TGTGCCAGCAGCCAAGATGCGAGGACAGGAGATTATGGCTACACCTTC.

The chain is built from TRBV7-2 and TRBJ1-1; tentative D call: TRBD1 (6 bases). Trimming cost V 7 bases and J 4 bases, with 10 bases left between them. The CDR3 covers 12 residues. Germline V gene lookup returns CDR1 SGHTA and CDR2 FQGNSA. CDR3 coding DNA: TGTGCCAGCAAAGGGGGTGGCACTGAAGCTTTCTTT. This translates into CASKGGGTEAFF.

The chain uses TRBV10-3 and TRBJ1-3; D is undetermined. V dropped 6 bases and J dropped 0 bases, with 9 bases sitting between them. The germline V gene encodes CDR1 ENHRY and CDR2 SYGVKD. The CDR3 covers 14 residues. The CDR3 bases are TGTGCCATCAGCCACTCGGGCTCTGGAAACACCATATATTTT. Protein sequence: CAISHSGSGNTIYF.

J is TRBJ2-5 and V is TRBV28; possible D gene TRBD2, 5 bases. The V gene lost 3 bases and the J gene lost 7 bases, with 6 bases spanning the gap. The V gene's germline CDR1 is MDHEN and CDR2 SYDVKM. CDR3 length: 11 amino acids. The CDR3 region is CASSFGGTQYF. The DNA for the CDR3 is TGTGCCAGCAGTTTTGGAGGGACCCAGTACTTC.

The chain combines TRBV15 with TRBJ2-5; 8 bases are a match to TRBD2. This CDR3 spans 14 amino acids. V dropped 5 bases and J dropped 10; count of bases not matched to a gene: 12. The germline gives CDR1 LNHNV, CDR2 YYDKDF (reference sequence). The CDR3 here is CATSRGGNPRGQYF. The CDR3 DNA is TGTGCCACCAGCCGGGGGGGGAACCCCCGGGGCCAGTACTTC.

This rearrangement joins TRBV6-1 to TRBJ2-5; a possible D gene is TRBD1 (6 bases). The end of the DNA is better explained by TRBJ2-7, so the J call may be wrong. This CDR3 has 18 amino acids. From germline, CDR1 is MNHNS and CDR2 SASEGT. CDR3 region: CASSEAVFPGHRTYEQYF. The CDR3 nucleotides are TGTGCCAGCAGTGAAGCAGTTTTCCCGGGACATCGAACCTACGAGCAGTACTTC.

This chain links TRBV19 with TRBJ2-3; D uncertain. Germline lookup yields CDR1 LNHDA and CDR2 SQIVND (reference sequence). The CDR3 runs to 10 residues. Trimming took 8 bases from V and 6 from J, leaving 6 bases between them. The CDR3 loop is CASRSDTQYF. In DNA, the CDR3 is TGTGCCAGTCGTTCGGATACGCAGTATTTT.

The chain has TRBV5-5 and TRBJ2-7; no clear D gene. The ends were cut back, 0 bases at V and 2 bases at J, with 15 bases in the middle. CDR3 size: 16 residues. Germline lookup yields CDR1 SGHKS and CDR2 YYEKEE (reference sequence). In DNA form, the CDR3 reads TGTGCCAGCAGCTTGGAAGGCTGGCGGCTTGCCTACGAGCAGTACTTC. It is translated as CASSLEGWRLAYEQYF.

The CDR3 is CAWSGIQGITEAFF. The DNA for the CDR3 is TGTGCCTGGAGCGGGATCCAGGGGATCACTGAAGCTTTCTTT. This chain joins TRBV30 and TRBJ1-1; tentatively, D is TRBD1 (6 bases). The CDR3 is 14 amino acids. The ends were cut back, 3 bases at V and 4 bases at J, with 15 bases in the middle. Looked up from germline, CDR1 is GTSNPN and CDR2 is SVGIG (reference sequence). Full variable domain (remainder filled in from reference TRBV30 and TRBJ1-1): SQTIHQWPATLVQPVGSPLSLECTVEGTSNPNLYWYRQAAGRGLQLLFYSVGIGQISSEVPQNLSASRPQDRQFILSSKKLLLSDSGFYLCAWSGIQGITEAFFGQGTRLTVV.

The chain carries TRBV19 and TRBJ2-3, with a tentative D call TRBD2 (6 bases). The CDR3 runs to 16 residues. The ends were cut back, 5 bases at V and 1 base at J, with 16 bases in the middle. The V gene's germline CDR1 is LNHDA and CDR2 SQIVND (reference sequence). The CDR3 spells CASSSAWGEGTDTQYF. For the CDR3, the DNA is TGTGCCAGTAGTTCCGCGTGGGGGGAGGGCACAGATACGCAGTATTTT.

CDR3 in amino acids: CASSQTGQVNTEAFF. CDR3 nucleotides: TGTGCCAGCAGCCAAACGGGACAGGTGAACACTGAAGCTTTCTTT. The gene calls are TRBV6-6 and TRBJ1-1; 8 positions match TRBD1. Trimming cost V 6 bases and J 0 bases; bases outside gene matches: 6. The germline gives CDR1 MNHNY, CDR2 SVGAGI (reference sequence). CDR3 length: 15 residues.

This chain connects TRBV7-8 to TRBJ2-2; TRBD2 matches at 7 bases. Germline loops: CDR1 SGHVS, CDR2 FQNEAQ. The CDR3 contains 18 residues. V trimming: 1 base; J trimming: 0 bases; junction bases outside the gene matches: 8. CDR3 in DNA: TGTGCCAGCAGCTTAGAGCGGGTCGGGAGGCCGAACACCGGGGAGCTGTTTTTT. The encoded protein is CASSLERVGRPNTGELFF.

The chain is built from TRBV18 and TRBJ2-1; 8 positions agree with TRBD1. Germline values: CDR1 KGHSH, CDR2 LQKENI. V lost 3 bases to trimming and J lost 6 bases; unmatched junction nucleotides: 7. The CDR3 consists of 15 residues. CDR3 protein: CASSPRTGQGNEQFF. CDR3 in DNA: TGTGCCAGCTCACCGAGGACAGGGCAGGGCAATGAGCAGTTCTTC. Drawing the rest from reference TRBV18 and TRBJ2-1, the complete variable domain is NAGVMQNPRHLVRRRGQEARLRCSPMKGHSHVYWYRQLPEEGLKFMVYLQKENIIDESGMPKERFSAEFPKEGPSILRIQQVVRGDSAAYFCASSPRTGQGNEQFFGPGTRLTVL.

The V gene is TRBV2, the J gene TRBJ1-1; a possible D gene is TRBD1 (6 bases). The length of the CDR3 is 13 residues. Trimming pared 6 bases from V and 1 base from J, leaving 9 bases between. Germline lookup yields CDR1 SNHLY and CDR2 FYNNEI. Here the CDR3 reads CASRKGENTEAFF. In DNA form, the CDR3 reads TGTGCCAGCAGGAAGGGGGAGAACACTGAAGCTTTCTTT.

The rearrangement links TRBV19 to TRBJ2-2, with D possibly matching TRBD1 (6 bases). V was shortened by 4 bases and J by 5 bases, with 11 bases between the two germline ends. The germline V gene encodes CDR1 LNHDA and CDR2 SQIVND (reference sequence). The CDR3 spans 14 residues. The CDR3 is CASSTGTSTGELFF. The CDR3 DNA reads TGTGCCAGTAGTACGGGGACAAGTACCGGGGAGCTGTTTTTT.

With respect to this clone: One end of the junction fails to match germline, which may point to a read error. V and J are TRBV7-9 and TRBJ1-5; perhaps TRBD1 as D (6 bases). Per germline, CDR1 SEHNR and CDR2 FQNEAQ (reference sequence). This CDR3 has 17 residues. CDR3 region: CSSSSDSPLGSNQPQHF. The CDR3 DNA is TGTTCCAGCAGTTCGGACAGCCCGTTGGGAAGCAATCAGCCCCAGCATTTT.

The chain combines TRBV7-9 with TRBJ1-5, with D possibly matching TRBD1 (5 bases). The CDR3 contains 14 residues. Germline V lookup: CDR1 SEHNR, CDR2 FQNEAQ (reference sequence). V was pared by 10 bases and J by 0 bases, with 13 bases between. The CDR3 coding sequence is TGTGCCACCCGGGACTCTTATAGCAATCAGCCCCAGCATTTT. Translated, it gives CATRDSYSNQPQHF.

This clone occurred once. The gene calls are TRBV9 and TRBJ1-2; D perhaps matches TRBD1 (5 bases). From germline, CDR1 is SGDLS and CDR2 YYNGEE. V was cut by 4 bases and J by 2 bases, with 12 bases left in between. The CDR3 spans 14 residues. CDR3 in amino acids: CASSPQGPNYGYTF. The CDR3 DNA follows: TGTGCCAGCAGCCCCCAGGGCCCAAACTATGGCTACACCTTC.

The V call is TRBV18, the J call TRBJ2-1, with D uncertain. V dropped 1 base and J dropped 6 bases, with 4 bases sitting between them. The germline gives CDR1 KGHSH, CDR2 LQKENI. The CDR3 spans 12 residues. As DNA, the CDR3 is TGTGCCAGCTCACCACAGAGCAATGAGCAGTTCTTC. It codes for CASSPQSNEQFF.

V is TRBV29-1 and J is TRBJ2-3, with D possibly TRBD2 on 6 matching bases. The CDR3 runs 14 residues. V lost 7 bases and J lost 1, with 15 bases in between. Germline assignment: CDR1 SQVTM and CDR2 ANQGSEA. CDR3 in amino acids: CSAARGSGTDTQYF. As DNA, the CDR3 is TGCAGCGCCGCTCGGGGGTCGGGCACAGATACGCAGTATTTT.

The chain uses TRBV11-2 and TRBJ2-6; D uncertain. The CDR3 loop spans 15 amino acids. The V and J ends lost 2 bases and 0 bases respectively, with 5 bases between them. Germline loops: CDR1 SGHAT, CDR2 FQNNGV. CDR3 region: CASSLRSSGANVLTF. The CDR3 DNA reads TGTGCCAGCAGCTTACGGAGCTCTGGGGCCAACGTCCTGACTTTC.

V is TRBV29-1 and J is TRBJ2-1; 9 bases line up with TRBD2. Germline assignment: CDR1 SQVTM and CDR2 ANQGSEA. The CDR3 is made up of 14 amino acids. V gave up 5 bases and J gave up 6 bases; unmatched junction bases: 8. CDR3 DNA: TGCAGCGTTTATCTAGCGGGATCGACCAATGAGCAGTTCTTC. This encodes CSVYLAGSTNEQFF.

The J gene is TRBJ1-4, the V gene TRBV5-1; 8 positions agree with TRBD1. The CDR3 is 14 amino acids. The germline CDR1 and CDR2 sequences are SGHRS and YFSETQ. Trimming cost V 2 bases and J 7 bases; bases outside gene matches: 4. CDR3 in DNA: TGCGCCAGCAGCTTTGGACAGGGCGGTGAAAAACTGTTTTTT. Translated, it gives CASSFGQGGEKLFF.

V and J are TRBV19 and TRBJ2-7; 10 bases match TRBD2. The V and J ends lost 7 bases and 2 bases, in that order; junction bases with no gene match: 8. Germline CDR1 reads LNHDA; CDR2 reads SQIVND (reference sequence). The CDR3 sequence is 15 residues long. For the CDR3, the DNA is TGTGCCAGTAAAACTAGCGGGGACCGACCCTACGAGCAGTACTTC. It encodes CASKTSGDRPYEQYF.

The V call is TRBV4-1, the J call TRBJ1-5; D gene unclear. V dropped 4 bases and J dropped 0 bases, with 10 bases sitting between them. This CDR3 is 15 amino acids long. Germline V gives CDR1 MGHRA, CDR2 YSYEKL. In DNA, the CDR3 is TGCGCCAGCAGCCCCGGGGAATTTAGCAATCAGCCCCAGCATTTT. Its translation is CASSPGEFSNQPQHF.